This T cell receptor beta chain was captured in a study of blood T cell repertoires in COVID-19. Sequencing was performed with immunoSEQ multiplex PCR; in TCRdb, only in-frame clones are kept and a portion is missing. The sample carries 210,000 or so clones, more than 75% recorded once. The CDR3 runs to 14 residues. Trimming took off 4 bases at V and 0 bases at J, with 6 bases between the two ends. CDR1 and CDR2 (germline): SNHLY, FYNNEI. This TCR came from a young man with acute COVID-19. The sample was PBMCs or T cells enriched from blood (not recorded which). The genes are TRBV2 and TRBJ1-4, with D perhaps TRBD1 (6 bases). The CDR3 nucleotides read TGTGCCAGCAGTGGGACAGCAACTAATGAAAAACTGTTTTTT. This sequence encodes CASSGTATNEKLFF. Drawing the rest from reference TRBV2 and TRBJ1-4, the complete variable domain is EPEVTQTPSHQVTQMGQEVILRCVPISNHLYFYWYRQILGQKVEFLVSFYNNEISEKSEIFDDQFSVERPDGSNFTLKIRSTKLEDSAMYFCASSGTATNEKLFFGSGTQLSVL.